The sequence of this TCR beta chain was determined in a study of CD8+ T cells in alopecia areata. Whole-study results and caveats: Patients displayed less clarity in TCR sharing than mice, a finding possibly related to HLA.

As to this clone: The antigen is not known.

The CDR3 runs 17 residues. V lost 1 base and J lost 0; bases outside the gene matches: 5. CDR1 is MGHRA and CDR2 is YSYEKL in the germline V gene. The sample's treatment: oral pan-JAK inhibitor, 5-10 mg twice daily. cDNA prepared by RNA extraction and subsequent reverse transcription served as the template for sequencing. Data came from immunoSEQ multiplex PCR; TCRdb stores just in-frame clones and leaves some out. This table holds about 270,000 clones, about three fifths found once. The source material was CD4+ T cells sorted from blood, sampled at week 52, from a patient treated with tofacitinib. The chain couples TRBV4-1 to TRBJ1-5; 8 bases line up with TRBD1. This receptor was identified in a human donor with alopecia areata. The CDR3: CASSQVGTGLSNQPQHF. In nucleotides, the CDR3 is TGCGCCAGCAGCCAAGTCGGGACAGGACTTAGCAATCAGCCCCAGCATTTT.